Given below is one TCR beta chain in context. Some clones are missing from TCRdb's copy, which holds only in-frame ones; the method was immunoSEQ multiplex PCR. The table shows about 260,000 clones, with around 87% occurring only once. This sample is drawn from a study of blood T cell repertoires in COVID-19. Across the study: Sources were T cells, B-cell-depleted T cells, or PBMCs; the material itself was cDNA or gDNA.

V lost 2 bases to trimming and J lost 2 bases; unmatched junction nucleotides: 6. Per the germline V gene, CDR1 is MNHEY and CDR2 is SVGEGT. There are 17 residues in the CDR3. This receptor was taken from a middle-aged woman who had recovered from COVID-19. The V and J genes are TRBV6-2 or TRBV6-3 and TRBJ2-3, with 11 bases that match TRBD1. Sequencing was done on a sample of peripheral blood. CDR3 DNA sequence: TGTGCCAGCAGTTACCGCGGGACAGGGGGTCTCACAGATACGCAGTATTTT. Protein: CASSYRGTGGLTDTQYF.